This T cell receptor (beta chain) comes out of a study of cytomegalovirus exposure and HLA in healthy donors. Study-level findings and limits: The study listed under 200 cytomegalovirus-associated TCR beta chains. A later analysis found common viral pathogens apparently linked to several of the most significant clusters. Analyses of presence/absence relied on an assumption of roughly uniform sequencing depth across donors.

From germline, CDR1 is LNHDA and CDR2 SQIVND (reference sequence). CDR3 length: 14 amino acids. The J segment lost 8 bases and the V segment lost 5 bases, leaving 9 bases of the junction unmatched. Details on this clone: Antigen: not known.

All the people who gave samples were healthy bone marrow donors. Primers for the PCR totalled 60 Vbeta and 13 Jbeta. Profiling relied on immunoSEQ multiplex PCR, and the TCRdb table lists in-frame clones only, not all of them. Seen here are approximately 130,000 clones, around 75% observed once, and the top ten hold less than 4%. The genes are TRBV19 and TRBJ2-1, with 7 bases lining up with TRBD1. The sequencing input was PBMCs. The sequence was collected from a man between 25 and 39 years old in good health and CMV-seronegative. CDR3 residues: CASSSFGDSYEQFF. In DNA form, the CDR3 reads TGTGCCAGTAGTTCGTTTGGGGACAGTTATGAGCAGTTCTTC.